Sequencing of this TCR beta chain was carried out in a study of response to subunit inactivated influenza vaccine. The CDR3 runs 15 residues. V was shortened by 0 bases and J by 3 bases, with 11 bases between the two germline ends. CDR1 ENHRY and CDR2 SYGVKD come from the germline V gene. Study-level points and caveats: Each seasonal influenza vaccination, the authors suggested, recruits few new T cells.

This clonotype has just a few counts. Its antigen remains unidentified. One entry per CDR3 protein results from TCRdb running MiXCR on the RT-PCR reads. Of 650,000 or so distinct CDR3 sequences listed, 12% to 15% are singletons. This sequence joins TRBV10-3 and TRBJ1-2; D is uncertain. The clonotype comes from a man in his forties or fifties who received an inactivated influenza vaccine. The specimen comprised PBMCs from blood, sampled roughly 15 days before vaccination. The CDR3 is CAISESMASYYGYTF. DNA for the CDR3: TGTGCCATCAGTGAGTCGATGGCCAGCTACTATGGCTACACCTTC.